This T cell receptor (beta chain) is from a study of cytomegalovirus exposure and HLA in healthy donors. The CDR3 contains 13 residues. J gave up 8 bases and V 0 bases, and 4 bases lay outside the gene matches. The germline V gene has CDR1 SGHRS and CDR2 YFSETQ. The PCR contained 60 Vbeta and 13 Jbeta primers. TCRdb's copy holds only in-frame clones and misses some; the assay was immunoSEQ multiplex PCR. The repertoire consists of 74,000 or so clones, with about 71% occurring once and the leading ten covering about 7%. This TCR derives from a woman in her thirties or forties in good health and CMV-seronegative. Input material: PBMCs. The V and J genes are TRBV5-1 and TRBJ1-1; 7 bases are shared with TRBD1. In DNA, the CDR3 is TGCGCCAGCAGCTTGGGGACACAGGGGGAAGCTTTCTTT. It codes for CASSLGTQGEAFF.